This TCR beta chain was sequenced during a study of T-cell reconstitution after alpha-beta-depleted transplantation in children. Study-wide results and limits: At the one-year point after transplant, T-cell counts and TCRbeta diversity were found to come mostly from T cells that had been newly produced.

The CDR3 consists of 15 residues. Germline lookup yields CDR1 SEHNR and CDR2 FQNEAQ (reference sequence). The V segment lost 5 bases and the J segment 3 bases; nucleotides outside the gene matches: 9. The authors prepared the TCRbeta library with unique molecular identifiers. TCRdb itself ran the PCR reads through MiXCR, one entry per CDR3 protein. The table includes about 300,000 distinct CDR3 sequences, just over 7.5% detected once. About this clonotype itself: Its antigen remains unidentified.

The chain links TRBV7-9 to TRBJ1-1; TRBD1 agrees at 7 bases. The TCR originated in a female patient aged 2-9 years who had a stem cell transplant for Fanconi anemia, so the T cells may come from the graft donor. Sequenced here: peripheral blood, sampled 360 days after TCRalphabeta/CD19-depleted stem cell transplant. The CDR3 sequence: CASSRGGQKDTEAFF. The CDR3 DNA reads TGTGCCAGCAGCCGTGGGGGACAGAAGGACACTGAAGCTTTCTTT.